Sequencing of this T cell receptor (beta chain) was carried out in a study of T-cell memory formation after mild COVID-19. V was trimmed by 4 bases and J by 8 bases, leaving 17 bases between them. From germline, CDR1 is SGHVS and CDR2 FQNEAQ. The CDR3 has 15 residues. To note about this clonotype: What it binds is not known.

Findings and caveats of the study: From day 15 to 85, contracting clones were balanced between CD4 and CD8, whereas later expanders leaned toward CD4+.

Employing constant-segment primers, 5'RACE generated TCR alpha and TCR beta cDNA libraries bearing sample barcodes and UMIs. Each CDR3 protein gets one entry after TCRdb re-called the 5' RACE reads with MiXCR. The sample lists around 140,000 distinct CDR3 sequences, around 27% occurring once. The rearrangement joins TRBV7-8 to TRBJ2-2; D gene unclear. This receptor was taken from an adult woman who had mild COVID-19 (a few samples of this study predate the infection). Cell type and time point are not known. The sequencing input was PBMCs or a T cell subset sorted from them (not recorded which). CDR3 amino acids: CASSSPGSLRGELFF. The CDR3 DNA follows: TGTGCCAGCAGCTCACCTGGGTCGCTTAGGGGGGAGCTGTTTTTT.